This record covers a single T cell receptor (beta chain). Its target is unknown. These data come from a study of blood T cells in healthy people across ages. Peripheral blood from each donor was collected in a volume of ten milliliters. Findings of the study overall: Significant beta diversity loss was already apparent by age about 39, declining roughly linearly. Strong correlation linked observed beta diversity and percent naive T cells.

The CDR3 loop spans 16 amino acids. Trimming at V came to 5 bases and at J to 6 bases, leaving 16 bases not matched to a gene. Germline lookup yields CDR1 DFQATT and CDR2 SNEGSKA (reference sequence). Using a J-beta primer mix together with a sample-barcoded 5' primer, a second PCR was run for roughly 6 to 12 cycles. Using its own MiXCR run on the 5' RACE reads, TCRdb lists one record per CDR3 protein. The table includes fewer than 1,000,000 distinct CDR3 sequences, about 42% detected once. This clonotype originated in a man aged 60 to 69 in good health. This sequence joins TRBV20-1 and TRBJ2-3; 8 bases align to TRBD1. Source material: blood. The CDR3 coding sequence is TGCAGTGCTTACAAACCTTATGACAGGGGATCCGATACGCAGTATTTT. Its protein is CSAYKPYDRGSDTQYF.